This T cell receptor (beta chain) was obtained from a study of T cells after yellow fever vaccination. As for the study in general: Any fraction with a low cell number was prepared using SMART-Seq v4 Ultra Low Input. General observations from the study: The booster response re-showed most primary clones: over 95% CD4, around 85% CD8. Some clonotypes were seen in both the CD4 and the CD8 compartments. These made up a small share and likely arose from convergent recombination.

As concerns this clonotype: The target antigen is unknown.

The length of the CDR3 is 13 residues. Germline V gives CDR1 SGHTA, CDR2 FQGNSA. V was shortened by 7 bases and J by 1 base, with 9 bases between the two germline ends. TCRdb called the 5' RACE reads again in MiXCR, with one record for every CDR3 protein. The data show about 150,000 distinct CDR3 sequences, about 6.2% seen once. This sequence was found in a man aged 30 to 45 who received the YFV17D yellow fever vaccine. The chain carries TRBV7-2 and TRBJ2-3; no firm D call. The source was CD4+ T cells sorted from PBMCs, collected 10 days after the yellow fever booster vaccination. The CDR3 sequence is CASTFRGTDTQYF. The CDR3 bases are TGTGCCAGCACGTTCCGAGGCACAGATACGCAGTATTTT.